This T cell receptor (beta chain) comes out of a study of blood T cell repertoires in COVID-19 (dated by TCRdb to about 2020). Regarding the research as a whole: Samples from collaborators originated in the United States, Italy and Spain and spanned both the acute and convalescent phases of COVID-19. The prospective study material was composed of cDNA or gDNA derived from T cells, B-cell-depleted T cells, or PBMCs. Deeply sampled blood TCRbeta repertoires from subjects exposed to, actively infected with, or recovered from COVID-19 were included in the dataset. The repertoires were released in a freely available public database meant as a resource for research on the immune response to SARS-CoV-2. The samples were drawn from the first 160 participants of the ongoing ImmuneRACE study and from about 1,200 subjects provided by 6 global collaborators. Nearly every sample came with metadata listing a de-identified subject ID, COVID-19 status, age in years and sex. Where HLA class I and class II types were available, the types were taken from metadata supplied by the sample provider, not from assay-based typing.

At one collaborating source in Seattle, patients were enrolled during active infection and were followed longitudinally through the course of disease. Whole blood was collected in K2EDTA tubes by collaborating institutions according to the institutions' own protocols. For TCRbeta analysis, collaborator samples were shipped as frozen whole blood, as isolated PBMCs, or as DNA extracted from either sample type. The CDR3 sequence holds 13 residues, the cysteine and phenylalanine included. Only the CDR3 part of the read is kept: 39 bases, read in frame from the first base. Reading the germline V gene gives CDR1 SQVTM and CDR2 ANQGSEA. V ends up 6 bases short and J 5 bases short, with an unmatched junction base count of 9. The study at large found these results: Clinical and demographic metadata were provided uncurated, with the amount varying by source and participant.

This clone has only one observation. Its target antigen remains unknown. No per-base quality is available; no much larger clone lies one base away. TCRbeta CDR3 regions were amplified from genomic DNA using the immunoSEQ Assay, a bias-controlled multiplex PCR. From the authors' description of their analysis: Within the assay, amplification of reference gene primers was used to estimate how many nucleated cells each sample contained. Sequence reads were collapsed and filtered to measure the absolute abundance of every unique TCRbeta CDR3 rearrangement. For each sample, productive Simpson clonality was calculated as the square root of Simpson's diversity index over productive rearrangements. TCRdb holds this immuneACCESS table with in-frame rearrangements only. Some clones are missing; in checked studies, unresolved V genes explain under half, and the rest has no known cause. Clone size and the V and J calls come from that table; the DNA yielded D and trimming. This sample lists about 170,000 clones; around 90% were detected once. Together, the top ten hold about 2.5% of the sample.

This receptor chain uses TRBV29-1 and TRBJ2-7; 8 of the junction bases match TRBD2. The sequence was obtained from a woman aged 80 or over with COVID-19, enrolled during active disease. The sample was peripheral blood. In nucleotides, the sequence is TGCAGCGTCCTTAGCGGGGAGGATAACGAGCAGTACTTC. It encodes CSVLSGEDNEQYF.